Detailed here is one T cell receptor (beta chain). This sample was taken from a study of Ad26.COV2.S vaccination and SARS-CoV-2 variants. The wider study: The study gave Ad26.COV2.S intramuscularly, once or twice 56 days apart.

Treatment indicated: some 20 received Ad26.COV2.S at low or high dose, single or two shots; several received placebo; per-sample allocation not given. Following the first vaccine or placebo injection, samples were taken on day 63. Using immunoSEQ multiplex PCR, the repertoire was profiled, and TCRdb retains in-frame clones only, with some absent. The table has about 410,000 clones, approximately 89% seen once; the top ten hold around 2%. The CDR3 contains 11 residues. The ends were cut back, 4 bases at V and 7 bases at J, with 11 bases in the middle. Germline-derived CDR1 and CDR2 are DFQATT and SNEGSKA (reference sequence).

This chain connects TRBV20-1 to TRBJ2-7; D unresolved. The specimen comprised peripheral blood, sampled in a trial of Ad26.COV2.S vaccine versus placebo. The origin of this receptor is a person between 18 and 60 years old who received the Ad26.COV2.S COVID-19 vaccine or a placebo. The CDR3 DNA reads as TGCAGTGCTAAAACGACCCGGGAGCAGTACTTC. It encodes CSAKTTREQYF.